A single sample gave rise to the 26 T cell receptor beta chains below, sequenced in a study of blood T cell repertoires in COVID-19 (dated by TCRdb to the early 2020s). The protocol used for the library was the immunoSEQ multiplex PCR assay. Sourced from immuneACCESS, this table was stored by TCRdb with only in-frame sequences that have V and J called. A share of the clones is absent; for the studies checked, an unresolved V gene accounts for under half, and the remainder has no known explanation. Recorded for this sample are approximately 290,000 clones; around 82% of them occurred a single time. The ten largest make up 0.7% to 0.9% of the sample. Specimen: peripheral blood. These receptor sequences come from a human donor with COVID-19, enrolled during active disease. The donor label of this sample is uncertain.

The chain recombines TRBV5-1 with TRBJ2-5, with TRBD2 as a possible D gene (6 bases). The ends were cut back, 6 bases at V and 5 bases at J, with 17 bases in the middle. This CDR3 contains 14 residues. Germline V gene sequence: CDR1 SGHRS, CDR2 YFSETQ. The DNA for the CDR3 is TGCGCCAGCACGAACCAGGGACTCCAGGAGACCCAGTACTTC. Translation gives CASTNQGLQETQYF.

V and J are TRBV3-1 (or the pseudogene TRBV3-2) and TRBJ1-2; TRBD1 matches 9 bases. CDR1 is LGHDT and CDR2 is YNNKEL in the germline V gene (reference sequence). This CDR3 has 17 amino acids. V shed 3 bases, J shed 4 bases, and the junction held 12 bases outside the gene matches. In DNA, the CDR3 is TGTGCCAGCAGCCAGATCCGTGGGACAGGGCGCTTCTATGGCTACACCTTC. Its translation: CASSQIRGTGRFYGYTF.

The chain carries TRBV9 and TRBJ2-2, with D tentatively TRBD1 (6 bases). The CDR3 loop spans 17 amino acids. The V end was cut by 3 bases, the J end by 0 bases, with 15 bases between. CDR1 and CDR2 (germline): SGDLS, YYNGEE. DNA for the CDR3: TGTGCCAGCAGCGCAGGAGCCGGGACAACGAACACCGGGGAGCTGTTTTTT. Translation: CASSAGAGTTNTGELFF.

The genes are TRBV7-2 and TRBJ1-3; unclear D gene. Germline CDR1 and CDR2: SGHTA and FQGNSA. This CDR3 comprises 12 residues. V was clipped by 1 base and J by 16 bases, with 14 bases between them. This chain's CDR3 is CASSLETPVRYF. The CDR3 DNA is TGTGCCAGCAGCTTAGAAACCCCGGTGAGGTATTTT.

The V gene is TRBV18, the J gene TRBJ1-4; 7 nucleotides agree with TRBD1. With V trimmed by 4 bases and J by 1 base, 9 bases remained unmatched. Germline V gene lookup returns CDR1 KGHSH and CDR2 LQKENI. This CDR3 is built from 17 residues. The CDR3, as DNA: TGTGCCAGCTCACGACAGGGAATATCTGGAACTAATGAAAAACTGTTTTTT. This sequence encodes CASSRQGISGTNEKLFF.

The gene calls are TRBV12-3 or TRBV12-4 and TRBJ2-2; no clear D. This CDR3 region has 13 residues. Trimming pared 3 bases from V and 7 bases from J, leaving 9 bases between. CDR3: CASSFLGGGELFF. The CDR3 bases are TGTGCCAGCAGTTTCCTAGGCGGCGGGGAGCTGTTTTTT.

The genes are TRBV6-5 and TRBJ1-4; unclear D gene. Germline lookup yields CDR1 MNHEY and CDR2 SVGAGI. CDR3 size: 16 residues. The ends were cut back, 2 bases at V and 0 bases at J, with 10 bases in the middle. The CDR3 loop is CASSYGVGTTNEKLFF. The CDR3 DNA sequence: TGTGCCAGCAGTTACGGGGTCGGGACAACTAATGAAAAACTGTTTTTT.

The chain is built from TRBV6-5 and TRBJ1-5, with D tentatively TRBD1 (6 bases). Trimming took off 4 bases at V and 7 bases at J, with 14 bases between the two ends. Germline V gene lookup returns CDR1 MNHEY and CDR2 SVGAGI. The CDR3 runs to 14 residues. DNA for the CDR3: TGTGCCAGCAGTTTACGGGGGGCCCGGCAGCCCCAGCATTTT. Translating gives CASSLRGARQPQHF.

The CDR3 nucleotides read TGTGCCAGCAGTTTCTTCGACAGGGGTAGGAATCAGCCCCAGCATTTT. It encodes CASSFFDRGRNQPQHF. The rearrangement joins TRBV28 to TRBJ1-5, with TRBD1 identical over 8 bases. The CDR3 contains 16 residues. CDR1 MDHEN and CDR2 SYDVKM come from the germline V gene. V trimming: 3 bases; J trimming: 4 bases; junction bases outside the gene matches: 8.

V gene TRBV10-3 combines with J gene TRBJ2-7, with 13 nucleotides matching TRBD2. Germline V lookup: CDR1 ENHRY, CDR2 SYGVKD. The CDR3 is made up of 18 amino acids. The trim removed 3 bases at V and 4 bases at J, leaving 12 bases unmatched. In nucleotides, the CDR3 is TGTGCCATCAGTGAAGGACTAGCGGGAGTCTCGCAGAGGTACGAGCAGTACTTC. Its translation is CAISEGLAGVSQRYEQYF.

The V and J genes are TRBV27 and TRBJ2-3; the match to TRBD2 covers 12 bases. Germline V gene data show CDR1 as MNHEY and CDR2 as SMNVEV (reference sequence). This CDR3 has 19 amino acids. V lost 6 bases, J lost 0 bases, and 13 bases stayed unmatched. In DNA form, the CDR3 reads TGTGCCAGCAGGTGGACTAGCGGGAACTACATTGGTAGCACAGATACGCAGTATTTT. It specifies CASRWTSGNYIGSTDTQYF.

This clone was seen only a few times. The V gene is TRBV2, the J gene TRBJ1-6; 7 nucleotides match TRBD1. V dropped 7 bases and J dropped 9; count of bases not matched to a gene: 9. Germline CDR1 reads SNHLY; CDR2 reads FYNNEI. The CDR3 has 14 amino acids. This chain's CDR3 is CASNPDRAISPLHF. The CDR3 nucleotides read TGTGCCAGCAATCCCGACAGGGCTATTTCACCCCTCCACTTT.

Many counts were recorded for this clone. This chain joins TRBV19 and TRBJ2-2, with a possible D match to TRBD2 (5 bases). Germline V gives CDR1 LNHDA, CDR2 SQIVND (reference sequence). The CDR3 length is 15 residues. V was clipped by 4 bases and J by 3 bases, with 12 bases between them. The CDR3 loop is CASSTGSWDTGELFF. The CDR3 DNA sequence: TGTGCCAGTAGTACGGGGAGTTGGGACACCGGGGAGCTGTTTTTT.

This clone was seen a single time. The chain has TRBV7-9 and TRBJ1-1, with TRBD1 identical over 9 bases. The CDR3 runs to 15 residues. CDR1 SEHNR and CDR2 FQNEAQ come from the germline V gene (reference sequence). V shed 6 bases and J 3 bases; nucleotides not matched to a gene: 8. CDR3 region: CASSTKNRGHTEAFF. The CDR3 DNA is TGTGCCAGCAGTACAAAAAACAGGGGGCACACTGAAGCTTTCTTT.

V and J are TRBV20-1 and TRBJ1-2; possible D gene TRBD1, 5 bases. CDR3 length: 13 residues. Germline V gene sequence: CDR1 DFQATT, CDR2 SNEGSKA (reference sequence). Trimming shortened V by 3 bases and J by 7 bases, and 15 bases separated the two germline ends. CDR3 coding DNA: TGCAGTGCTAGTCAAGTGCAGGGTCGTGGCTACACCTTC. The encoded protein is CSASQVQGRGYTF.

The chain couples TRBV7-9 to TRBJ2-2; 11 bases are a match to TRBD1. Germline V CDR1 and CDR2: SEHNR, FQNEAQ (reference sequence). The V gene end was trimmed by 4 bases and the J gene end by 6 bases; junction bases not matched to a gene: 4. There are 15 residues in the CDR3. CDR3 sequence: CASSSVGQGAGELFF. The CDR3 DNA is TGTGCCAGCAGCTCAGTGGGACAGGGGGCCGGGGAGCTGTTTTTT. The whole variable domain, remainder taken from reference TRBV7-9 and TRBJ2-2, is DTGVSQNPRHKITKRGQNVTFRCDPISEHNRLYWYRQTLGQGPEFLTYFQNEAQLEKSRLLSDRFSAERPKGSFSTLEIQRTEQGDSAMYLCASSSVGQGAGELFFGEGSRLTVL.

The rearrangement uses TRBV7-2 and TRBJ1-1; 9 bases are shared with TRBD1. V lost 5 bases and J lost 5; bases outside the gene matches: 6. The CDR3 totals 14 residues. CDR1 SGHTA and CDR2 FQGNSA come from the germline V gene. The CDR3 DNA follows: TGTGCCAGCAGCCTTGGGACAGGGAGGACTGAAGCTTTCTTT. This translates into CASSLGTGRTEAFF. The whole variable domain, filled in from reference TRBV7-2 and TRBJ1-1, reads GAGVSQSPSNKVTEKGKDVELRCDPISGHTALYWYRQSLGQGLEFLIYFQGNSAPDKSGLPSDRFSAERTGGSVSTLTIQRTQQEDSAVYLCASSLGTGRTEAFFGQGTRLTVV.

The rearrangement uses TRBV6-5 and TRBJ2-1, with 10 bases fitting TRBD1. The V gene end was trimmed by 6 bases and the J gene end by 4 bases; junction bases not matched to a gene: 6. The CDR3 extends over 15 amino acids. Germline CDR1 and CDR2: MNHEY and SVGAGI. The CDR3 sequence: CASSLRQGAYNEQFF. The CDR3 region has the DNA TGTGCCAGCAGCCTTCGACAGGGGGCTTACAATGAGCAGTTCTTC.

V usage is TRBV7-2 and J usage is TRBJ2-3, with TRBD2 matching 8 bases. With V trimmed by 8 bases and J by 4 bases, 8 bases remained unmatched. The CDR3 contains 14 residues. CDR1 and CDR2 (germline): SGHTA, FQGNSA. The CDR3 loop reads CASAGGLDPDTQYF. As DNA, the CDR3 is TGTGCCAGCGCCGGGGGACTAGATCCAGATACGCAGTATTTT.

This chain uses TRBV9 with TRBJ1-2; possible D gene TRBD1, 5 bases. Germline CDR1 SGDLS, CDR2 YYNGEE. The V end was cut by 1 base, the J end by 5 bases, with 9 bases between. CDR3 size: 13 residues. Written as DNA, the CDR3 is TGTGCCAGCAGCGTAACCCCAGGGTATGGCTACACCTTC. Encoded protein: CASSVTPGYGYTF.

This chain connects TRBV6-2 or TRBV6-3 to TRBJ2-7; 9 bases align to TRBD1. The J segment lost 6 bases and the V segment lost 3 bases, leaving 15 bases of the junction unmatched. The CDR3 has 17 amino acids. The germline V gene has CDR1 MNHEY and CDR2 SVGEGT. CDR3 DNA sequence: TGTGCCAGCAGTTATGCCACTCCGGGACAGGGTTGGATCGAGCAGTACTTC. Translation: CASSYATPGQGWIEQYF.

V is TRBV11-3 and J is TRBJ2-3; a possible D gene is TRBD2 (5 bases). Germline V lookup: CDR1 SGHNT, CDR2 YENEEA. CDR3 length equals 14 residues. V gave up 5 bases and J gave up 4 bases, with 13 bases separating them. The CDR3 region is CASSPGRFADTQYF. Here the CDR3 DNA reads TGTGCCAGCAGCCCGGGGAGATTTGCAGATACGCAGTATTTT.

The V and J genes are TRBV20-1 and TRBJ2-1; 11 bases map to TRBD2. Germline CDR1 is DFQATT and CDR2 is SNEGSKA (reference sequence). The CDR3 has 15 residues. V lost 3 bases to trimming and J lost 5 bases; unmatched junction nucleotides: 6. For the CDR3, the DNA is TGCAGTGCTAGTCCCATTAGCGGGAGGGACAATGAGCAGTTCTTC. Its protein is CSASPISGRDNEQFF.

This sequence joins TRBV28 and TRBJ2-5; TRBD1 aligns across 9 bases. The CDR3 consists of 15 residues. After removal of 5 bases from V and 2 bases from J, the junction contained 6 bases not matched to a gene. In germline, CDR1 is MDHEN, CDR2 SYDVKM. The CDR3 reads CASSRWTGEQETQYF. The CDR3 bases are TGTGCCAGCAGTCGATGGACAGGGGAACAAGAGACCCAGTACTTC.

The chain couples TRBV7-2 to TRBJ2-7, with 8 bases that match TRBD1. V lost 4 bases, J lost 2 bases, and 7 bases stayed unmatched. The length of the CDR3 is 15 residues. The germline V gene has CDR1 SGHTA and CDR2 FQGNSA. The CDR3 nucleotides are TGTGCCAGCAGCTCCCCGGGACAGGTTCCCTACGAGCAGTACTTC. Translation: CASSSPGQVPYEQYF.

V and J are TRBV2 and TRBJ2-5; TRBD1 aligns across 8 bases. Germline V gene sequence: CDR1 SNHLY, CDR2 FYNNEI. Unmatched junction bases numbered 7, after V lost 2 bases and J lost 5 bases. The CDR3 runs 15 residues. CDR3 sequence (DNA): TGTGCCAGCAGTGAAAACAGGGGGATCGGGGAGACCCAGTACTTC. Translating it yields CASSENRGIGETQYF.